This T cell receptor (beta chain) was recovered during a study of CD8 T cells in Susac syndrome. From blood CD8+ and CD4+ T cells, the TCR beta chain was sequenced. Trimming took off 6 bases at V and 1 base at J, with 9 bases between the two ends. Germline V CDR1 and CDR2: SNHLY, FYNNEI. The CDR3 extends over 13 amino acids. Reverse transcription of roughly 0.5 to 1 ug RNA was performed with random hexamers. From the immunoSEQ multiplex PCR reads, TCRdb called clonotypes with MiXCR, one entry per CDR3 protein. Of 150,000 to 200,000 distinct CDR3 sequences in the sample, approximately 93% were seen once.

The chain couples TRBV2 to TRBJ1-1; perhaps TRBD1 as D (5 bases). Sequencing was carried out using CD4+ T cells from PBMCs. The source is a human donor with multiple sclerosis. CDR3 bases: TGTGCCAGCAGCAGGGACTCGAACACTGAAGCTTTCTTT. Its translation is CASSRDSNTEAFF.